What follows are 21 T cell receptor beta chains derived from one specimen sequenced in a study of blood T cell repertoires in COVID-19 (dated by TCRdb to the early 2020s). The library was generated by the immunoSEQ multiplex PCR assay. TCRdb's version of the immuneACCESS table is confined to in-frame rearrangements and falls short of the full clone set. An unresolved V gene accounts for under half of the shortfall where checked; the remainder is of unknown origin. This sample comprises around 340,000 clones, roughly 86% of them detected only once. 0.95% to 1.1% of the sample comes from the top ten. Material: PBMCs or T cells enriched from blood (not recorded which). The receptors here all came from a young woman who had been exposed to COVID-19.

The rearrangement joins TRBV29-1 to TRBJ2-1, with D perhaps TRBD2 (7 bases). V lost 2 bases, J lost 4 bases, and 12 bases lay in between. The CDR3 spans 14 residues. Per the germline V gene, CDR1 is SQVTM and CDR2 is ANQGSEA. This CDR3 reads CSVERAGTYNEQFF. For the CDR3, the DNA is TGCAGCGTTGAACGAGCGGGGACATACAATGAGCAGTTCTTC.

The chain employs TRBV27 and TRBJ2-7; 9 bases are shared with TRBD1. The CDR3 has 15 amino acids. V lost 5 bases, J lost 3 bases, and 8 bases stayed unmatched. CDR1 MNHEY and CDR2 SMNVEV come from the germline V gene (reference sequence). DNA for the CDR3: TGTGCCAGCAGTCTAACCGGGACAGGGATCTACGAGCAGTACTTC. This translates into CASSLTGTGIYEQYF.

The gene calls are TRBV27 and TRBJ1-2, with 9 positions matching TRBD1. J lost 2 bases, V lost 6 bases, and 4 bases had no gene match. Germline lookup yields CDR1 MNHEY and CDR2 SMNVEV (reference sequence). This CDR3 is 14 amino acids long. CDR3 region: CASRPTGGNYGYTF. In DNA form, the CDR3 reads TGTGCCAGCAGACCGACAGGGGGAAACTATGGCTACACCTTC.

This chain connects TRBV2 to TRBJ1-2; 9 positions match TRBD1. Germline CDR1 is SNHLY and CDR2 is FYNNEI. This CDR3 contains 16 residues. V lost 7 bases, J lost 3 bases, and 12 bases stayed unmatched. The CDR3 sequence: CASNSPGQGQDYGYTF. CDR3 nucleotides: TGTGCCAGCAACTCACCGGGACAGGGACAGGACTATGGCTACACCTTC.

The CDR3 sequence is CASSLGLTGSYTEAFF. The CDR3 DNA reads TGTGCCAGCTCCCTTGGGCTGACAGGGTCCTACACTGAAGCTTTCTTT. V is TRBV18 and J is TRBJ1-1; 7 bases match TRBD1. CDR1 and CDR2 (germline): KGHSH, LQKENI. This CDR3 has 16 residues. Trimming at V came to 6 bases and at J to 3 bases, leaving 13 bases not matched to a gene.

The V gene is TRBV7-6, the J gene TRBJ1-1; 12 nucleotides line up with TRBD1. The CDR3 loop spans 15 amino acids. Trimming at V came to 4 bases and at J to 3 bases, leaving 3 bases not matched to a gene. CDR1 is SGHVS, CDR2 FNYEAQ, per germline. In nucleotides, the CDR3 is TGTGCCAGCAGCTCCGGGACAGGGGGCCACACTGAAGCTTTCTTT. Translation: CASSSGTGGHTEAFF.

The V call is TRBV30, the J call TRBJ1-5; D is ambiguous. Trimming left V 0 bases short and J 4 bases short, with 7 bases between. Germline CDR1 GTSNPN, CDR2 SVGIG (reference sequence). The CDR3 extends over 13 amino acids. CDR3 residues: CAWSVGKNQPQHF. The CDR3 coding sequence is TGTGCCTGGAGTGTTGGCAAAAATCAGCCCCAGCATTTT.

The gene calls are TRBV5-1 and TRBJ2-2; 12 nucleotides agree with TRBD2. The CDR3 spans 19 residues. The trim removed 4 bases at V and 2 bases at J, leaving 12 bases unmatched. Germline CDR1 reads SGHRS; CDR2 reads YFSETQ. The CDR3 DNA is TGCGCCAGCAGCCTTACGACTAGCGGGAGACTCTCTAACACCGGGGAGCTGTTTTTT. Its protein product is CASSLTTSGRLSNTGELFF. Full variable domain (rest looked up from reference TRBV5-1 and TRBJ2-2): KAGVTQTPRYLIKTRGQQVTLSCSPISGHRSVSWYQQTPGQGLQFLFEYFSETQRNKGNFPGRFSGRQFSNSRSEMNVSTLELGDSALYLCASSLTTSGRLSNTGELFFGEGSRLTVL.

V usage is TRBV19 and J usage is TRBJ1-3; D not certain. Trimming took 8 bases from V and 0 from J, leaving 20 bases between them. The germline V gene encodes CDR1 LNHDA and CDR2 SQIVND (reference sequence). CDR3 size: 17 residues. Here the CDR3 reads CASGPFLGENSGNTIYF. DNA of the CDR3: TGTGCCAGTGGCCCGTTTCTGGGCGAAAACTCTGGAAACACCATATATTTT.

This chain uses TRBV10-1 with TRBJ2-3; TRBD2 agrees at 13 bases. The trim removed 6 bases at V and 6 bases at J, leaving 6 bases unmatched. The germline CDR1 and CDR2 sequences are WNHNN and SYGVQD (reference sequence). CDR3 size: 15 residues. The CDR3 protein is CASSLGLAGVDTQYF. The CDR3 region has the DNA TGCGCCAGCAGCTTAGGACTAGCGGGAGTGGATACGCAGTATTTT.

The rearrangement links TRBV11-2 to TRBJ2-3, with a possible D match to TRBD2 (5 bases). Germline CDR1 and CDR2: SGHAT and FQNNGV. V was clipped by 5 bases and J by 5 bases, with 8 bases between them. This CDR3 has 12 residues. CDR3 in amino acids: CASSREGDTQYF. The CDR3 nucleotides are TGTGCCAGCAGCCGAGAGGGAGATACGCAGTATTTT.

The CDR3 bases are TGTGCCAGCAGCCAACTAGCGGGGAGCTCCTACGAGCAGTACTTC. It translates to CASSQLAGSSYEQYF. The chain carries TRBV7-9 and TRBJ2-7, with 10 bases fitting TRBD2. The germline V gene encodes CDR1 SEHNR and CDR2 FQNEAQ (reference sequence). Trimming took 5 bases from V and 0 from J; bases not matched to a gene: 4. The CDR3 extends over 15 amino acids.

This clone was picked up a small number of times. CDR3 DNA sequence: TGTGCCAGTATGACTCAAACATCGGTTTCTAGCAATCAGCCCCAGCATTTT. This codes for CASMTQTSVSSNQPQHF. V gene TRBV19 combines with J gene TRBJ1-5; D remains ambiguous. Trimming pared 7 bases from V and 0 bases from J, leaving 19 bases between. Germline CDR1 LNHDA, CDR2 SQIVND (reference sequence). CDR3 length: 17 amino acids.

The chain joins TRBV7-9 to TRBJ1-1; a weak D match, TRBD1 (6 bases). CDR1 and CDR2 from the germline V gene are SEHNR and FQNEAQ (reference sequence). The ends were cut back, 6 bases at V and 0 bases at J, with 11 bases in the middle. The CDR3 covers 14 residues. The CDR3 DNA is TGTGCCAGCAGTTGGGACACTTTGAACACTGAAGCTTTCTTT. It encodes CASSWDTLNTEAFF.

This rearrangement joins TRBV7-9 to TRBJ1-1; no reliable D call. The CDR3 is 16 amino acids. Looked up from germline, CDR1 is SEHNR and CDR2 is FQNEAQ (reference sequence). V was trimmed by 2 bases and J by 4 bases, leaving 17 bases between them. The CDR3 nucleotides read TGTGCCAGCAGCTTACCCCGAGGAGGCAGCGGCACTGAAGCTTTCTTT. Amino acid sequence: CASSLPRGGSGTEAFF.

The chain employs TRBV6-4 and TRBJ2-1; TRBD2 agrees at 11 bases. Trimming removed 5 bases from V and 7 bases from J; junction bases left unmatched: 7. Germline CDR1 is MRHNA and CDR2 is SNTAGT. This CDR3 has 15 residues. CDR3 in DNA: TGTGCCAGCAGTACTTGGACTAGCGGGCTGAATGAGCAGTTCTTC. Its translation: CASSTWTSGLNEQFF.

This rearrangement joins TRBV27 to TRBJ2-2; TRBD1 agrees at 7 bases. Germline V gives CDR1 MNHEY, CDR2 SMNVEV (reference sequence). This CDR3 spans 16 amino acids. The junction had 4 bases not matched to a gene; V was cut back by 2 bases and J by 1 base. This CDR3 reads CASSLPRDRNTGELFF. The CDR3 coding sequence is TGTGCCAGCAGTTTACCCCGGGACAGGAACACCGGGGAGCTGTTTTTT.

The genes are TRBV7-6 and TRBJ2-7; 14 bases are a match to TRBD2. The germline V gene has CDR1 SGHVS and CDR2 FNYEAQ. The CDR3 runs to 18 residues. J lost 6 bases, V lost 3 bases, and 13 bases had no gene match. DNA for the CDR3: TGTGCCAGCAGCTTTAGTGTGGGGACTAGCGGGAGTGGTAGCGAGCAGTACTTC. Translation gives CASSFSVGTSGSGSEQYF. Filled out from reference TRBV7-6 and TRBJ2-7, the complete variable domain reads GAGVSQSPRYKVTKRGQDVALRCDPISGHVSLYWYRQALGQGPEFLTYFNYEAQQDKSGLPNDRFSAERPEGSISTLTIQRTEQRDSAMYRCASSFSVGTSGSGSEQYFGPGTRLTVT.

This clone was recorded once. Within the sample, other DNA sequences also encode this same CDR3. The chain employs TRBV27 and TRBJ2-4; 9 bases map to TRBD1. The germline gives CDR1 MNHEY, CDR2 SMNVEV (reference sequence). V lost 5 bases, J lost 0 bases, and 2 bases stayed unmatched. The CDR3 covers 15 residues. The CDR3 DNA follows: TGTGCCAGCAGTAGGGACAGGGTAGCCAAAAACATTCAGTACTTC. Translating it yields CASSRDRVAKNIQYF.

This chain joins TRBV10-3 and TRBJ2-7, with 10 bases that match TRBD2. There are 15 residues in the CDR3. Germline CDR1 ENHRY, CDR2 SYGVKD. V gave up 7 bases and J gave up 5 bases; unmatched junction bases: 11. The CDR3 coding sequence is TGTGCCATCACAGCGGGAGGGCCCTCGCTTCACGAGCAGTACTTC. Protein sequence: CAITAGGPSLHEQYF.

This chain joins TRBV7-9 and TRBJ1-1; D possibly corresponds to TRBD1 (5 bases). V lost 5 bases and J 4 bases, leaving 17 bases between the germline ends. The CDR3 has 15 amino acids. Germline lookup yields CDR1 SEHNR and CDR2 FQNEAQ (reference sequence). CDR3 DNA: TGTGCCAGCAGCCCTAGCCCGGGCGGGGGCACTGAAGCTTTCTTT. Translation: CASSPSPGGGTEAFF.